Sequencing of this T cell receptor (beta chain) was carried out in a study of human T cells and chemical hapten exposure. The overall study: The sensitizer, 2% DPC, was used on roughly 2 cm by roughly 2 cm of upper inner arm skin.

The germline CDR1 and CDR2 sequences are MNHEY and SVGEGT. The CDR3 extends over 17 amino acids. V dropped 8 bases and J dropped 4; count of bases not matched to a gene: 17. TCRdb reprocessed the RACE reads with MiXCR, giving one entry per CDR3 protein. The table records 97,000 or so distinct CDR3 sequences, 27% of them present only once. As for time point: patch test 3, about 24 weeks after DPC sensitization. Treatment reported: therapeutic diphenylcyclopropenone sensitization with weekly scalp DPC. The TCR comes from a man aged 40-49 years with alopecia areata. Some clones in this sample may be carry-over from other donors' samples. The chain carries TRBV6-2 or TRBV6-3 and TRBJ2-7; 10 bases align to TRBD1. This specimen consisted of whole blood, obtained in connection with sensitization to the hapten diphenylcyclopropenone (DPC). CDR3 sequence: CASGPRTGGHKRYEQYF. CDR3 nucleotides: TGTGCCAGCGGGCCCCGGACAGGGGGTCATAAGAGGTACGAGCAGTACTTC.